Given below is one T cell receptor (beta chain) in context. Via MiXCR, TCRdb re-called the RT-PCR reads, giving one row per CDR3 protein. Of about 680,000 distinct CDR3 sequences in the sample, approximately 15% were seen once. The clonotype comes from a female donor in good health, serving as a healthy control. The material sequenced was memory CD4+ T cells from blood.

This CDR3 is CASSYSRTGGNYGYTF. CDR3 DNA: TGTGCCAGCAGTTACTCAAGGACAGGGGGTAACTATGGCTACACCTTC. The chain carries TRBV6-5 and TRBJ1-2, with 10 bases aligning to TRBD1. Unmatched junction bases numbered 2, after V lost 0 bases and J lost 1 base. Germline CDR1 MNHEY, CDR2 SVGAGI. The CDR3 loop spans 16 amino acids.